Described below is a single T cell receptor (beta chain) sequence and its context. Its antigen is currently unknown. This CDR3 comprises 16 residues. V lost 3 bases to trimming and J lost 5 bases, with 16 bases between them. Germline V gene data show CDR1 as SGHTA and CDR2 as FQGNSA. The sample is drawn from a study of yellow fever vaccine responses in identical twins. Study findings and constraints: Reportedly, twins' vaccine T cell responses looked partly convergent and partly personalized.

Via MiXCR, TCRdb re-called the RT-PCR reads, giving one row per CDR3 protein. The sample lists some 5,000 distinct CDR3 sequences; less than 75% were seen once. This sequence joins TRBV7-2 and TRBJ2-2; TRBD1 might be the D (5 bases). Material: T cells from blood (PBMCs), unsorted or a sorted subset (not recorded which), obtained before or after yellow fever vaccination (not recorded which). The sequence came from a woman under 30 who received the yellow fever vaccine. The CDR3 is CASSFPVWGATGELFF. CDR3 in DNA: TGTGCCAGCAGCTTCCCTGTATGGGGCGCAACCGGGGAGCTGTTTTTT.